Shown below are 24 T cell receptor beta chains from a single sample sequenced in a study of cytomegalovirus exposure and HLA in healthy donors. TCRdb keeps only in-frame clones here, not all; method: immunoSEQ multiplex PCR. In the table there are 80,000 to 100,000 clones, 87% of which are singletons. The sequenced sample was PBMCs. The receptors derive from a woman in her thirties in good health and CMV-seronegative.

This sequence joins TRBV10-1 and TRBJ2-7; D perhaps matches TRBD2 (6 bases). The CDR3 consists of 14 residues. V dropped 0 bases and J dropped 4 bases, with 10 bases sitting between them. Germline-derived CDR1 and CDR2 are WNHNN and SYGVQD (reference sequence). CDR3 protein: CASSESGLLYEQYF. The CDR3 DNA reads TGCGCCAGCAGTGAGTCGGGACTCTTGTACGAGCAGTACTTC.

This chain links TRBV6-5 with TRBJ1-1; possibly TRBD1 for D (6 bases). Trimming left V 6 bases short and J 5 bases short, with 19 bases between. The CDR3 is made up of 15 amino acids. Germline V gene sequence: CDR1 MNHEY, CDR2 SVGAGI. Here the CDR3 reads CASSSSRGARTEAFF. CDR3 nucleotide sequence: TGTGCCAGCAGCTCCTCCCGGGGGGCGCGGACTGAAGCTTTCTTT.

V usage is TRBV6-6 and J usage is TRBJ2-1, with 11 bases that match TRBD2. The J segment lost 3 bases and the V segment lost 6 bases, leaving 1 base of the junction unmatched. The V gene's germline CDR1 is MNHNY and CDR2 SVGAGI (reference sequence). This CDR3 has 14 amino acids. The CDR3 protein is CASSLAGGYNEQFF. The CDR3 region has the DNA TGTGCCAGCAGCCTAGCGGGGGGCTACAATGAGCAGTTCTTC.

V gene TRBV7-2 combines with J gene TRBJ2-3; D may be TRBD2 (7 bases). This CDR3 is built from 17 residues. The V gene's germline CDR1 is SGHTA and CDR2 FQGNSA. Trimming took off 0 bases at V and 1 base at J, with 14 bases between the two ends. The DNA of the CDR3 is TGTGCCAGCAGCTTAGCGGGGGGGGCGGCTCGCACAGATACGCAGTATTTT. Translation gives CASSLAGGAARTDTQYF.

This chain uses TRBV28 with TRBJ2-7; TRBD1 matches 10 bases. There are 14 residues in the CDR3. V trimming: 7 bases; J trimming: 6 bases; junction bases outside the gene matches: 9. CDR1 is MDHEN and CDR2 is SYDVKM in the germline V gene. CDR3 in DNA: TGTGCCAGCAACACCGGGACAGGGGTAGGCGAGCAGTACTTC. This gives the protein CASNTGTGVGEQYF.

The V call is TRBV27, the J call TRBJ2-5, with 10 bases matching TRBD2. With the DNA end fitting TRBJ2-7 better, the J assignment may be wrong. The CDR3 has 13 amino acids. Germline V lookup: CDR1 MNHEY, CDR2 SMNVEV (reference sequence). The CDR3 reads CASGAGGPGEQYF. The CDR3 region has the DNA TGTGCCAGTGGAGCGGGAGGGCCTGGCGAGCAGTACTTC.

This chain joins TRBV5-8 and TRBJ1-5, with D perhaps matching TRBD1 (5 bases). The V gene lost 4 bases and the J gene lost 7 bases, with 18 bases spanning the gap. The CDR3 extends over 15 amino acids. The germline gives CDR1 SGHTS, CDR2 YDEGEE. CDR3: CASSPGTLYGQPQHF. The CDR3 DNA reads TGTGCCAGCAGCCCGGGGACTTTGTATGGGCAGCCCCAGCATTTT.

The chain combines TRBV27 with TRBJ2-3; D perhaps matches TRBD2 (6 bases). The CDR3 spans 16 residues. V was shortened by 2 bases and J by 2 bases, with 14 bases between the two germline ends. CDR1 is MNHEY and CDR2 is SMNVEV in the germline V gene (reference sequence). The CDR3: CASSLALGLNTDTQYF. The CDR3 DNA sequence: TGTGCCAGCAGTTTAGCCCTCGGACTAAACACAGATACGCAGTATTTT.

V and J are TRBV5-4 and TRBJ2-2; TRBD2 might be the D (5 bases). The germline gives CDR1 SGHNT, CDR2 YYREEE (reference sequence). This CDR3 comprises 12 residues. Deletions cut 5 bases from V and 5 bases from J, with 7 bases between. The CDR3 is CASRTKTGELFF. The CDR3 nucleotides read TGTGCCAGCAGGACTAAGACCGGGGAGCTGTTTTTT.

This clone was observed a handful of times. The J gene is TRBJ2-3, the V gene TRBV2, with a possible D match to TRBD1 (5 bases). The germline gives CDR1 SNHLY, CDR2 FYNNEI. The CDR3 length is 15 residues. Trimming removed 6 bases at V and 1 base at J, with 14 bases between. CDR3 bases: TGTGCCAGCAGCTCCCTCCAAGGGGGCACAGATACGCAGTATTTT. This translates into CASSSLQGGTDTQYF.

In its sample, this clone was seen a few times. The J gene is TRBJ2-3, the V gene TRBV7-2; 8 bases agree with TRBD2. Germline V gene lookup returns CDR1 SGHTA and CDR2 FQGNSA. The CDR3 sequence is 14 residues long. The V and J ends lost 5 bases and 3 bases, in that order; junction bases with no gene match: 4. This CDR3 is CASSRGGWTDTQYF. In DNA form, the CDR3 reads TGTGCCAGCAGCCGGGGGGGGTGGACAGATACGCAGTATTTT.

CDR3 sequence reads: CASSGGGAKNIQYF. The CDR3, as DNA: TGTGCCAGCAGCGGGGGGGGCGCCAAAAACATTCAGTACTTC. V is TRBV11-1 and J is TRBJ2-4, with a weak D call TRBD2 (7 bases). From germline, CDR1 is SGHAT and CDR2 FQDESV (reference sequence). The CDR3 consists of 14 residues. V was shortened by 5 bases and J by 1 base, with 9 bases between the two germline ends.

Note on this clone: Different DNA sequences within this sample yield the same CDR3. J is TRBJ2-1 and V is TRBV5-4; 10 nucleotides match TRBD2. The J segment lost 8 bases and the V segment lost 0 bases, leaving 5 bases of the junction unmatched. CDR3 length: 15 amino acids. Germline CDR1 SGHNT, CDR2 YYREEE (reference sequence). The CDR3 loop reads CASSLGLAGEDEQFF. The CDR3 region has the DNA TGTGCCAGCAGCTTGGGTCTAGCGGGGGAAGATGAGCAGTTCTTC.

The chain combines TRBV7-2 with TRBJ2-3; D is perhaps TRBD2 (6 bases). Trimming removed 5 bases from V and 6 bases from J, with 12 bases in between. The CDR3 is 13 residues long. Looked up from germline, CDR1 is SGHTA and CDR2 is FQGNSA. This CDR3 is CASSEGRGDTQYF. CDR3 bases: TGTGCCAGCAGCGAGGGGCGGGGCGATACGCAGTATTTT. Full variable domain (missing parts from reference TRBV7-2 and TRBJ2-3): GAGVSQSPSNKVTEKGKDVELRCDPISGHTALYWYRQSLGQGLEFLIYFQGNSAPDKSGLPSDRFSAERTGGSVSTLTIQRTQQEDSAVYLCASSEGRGDTQYFGPGTRLTVL.

V is TRBV5-6 and J is TRBJ2-7, with 10 bases aligning to TRBD1. Germline CDR1 reads SGHDT; CDR2 reads YYEEEE. The J segment lost 3 bases and the V segment lost 3 bases, leaving 9 bases of the junction unmatched. The CDR3 runs to 16 residues. CDR3 nucleotides: TGTGCCAGCAGCTCCTACCGGGACAGGGGTATCTACGAGCAGTACTTC. Translating it yields CASSSYRDRGIYEQYF.

The chain employs TRBV7-2 and TRBJ2-1; 8 nucleotides agree with TRBD2. The CDR3 totals 15 residues. Losses at the gene ends were 3 bases for V and 4 bases for J; bases not matched to a gene: 5. Germline CDR1 SGHTA, CDR2 FQGNSA. The CDR3 loop is CASSFTSGGYNEQFF. The CDR3 DNA sequence: TGTGCCAGCAGCTTCACTAGCGGAGGGTACAATGAGCAGTTCTTC. Variable domain in full (rest from reference TRBV7-2 and TRBJ2-1): GAGVSQSPSNKVTEKGKDVELRCDPISGHTALYWYRQSLGQGLEFLIYFQGNSAPDKSGLPSDRFSAERTGGSVSTLTIQRTQQEDSAVYLCASSFTSGGYNEQFFGPGTRLTVL.

The chain uses TRBV7-3 and TRBJ2-2, with TRBD1 identical over 12 bases. The J segment lost 2 bases and the V segment lost 3 bases, leaving 1 base of the junction unmatched. Per the germline V gene, CDR1 is SGHTA and CDR2 is FQGTGA. CDR3 length: 16 residues. As DNA, the CDR3 is TGTGCCAGCAGCTTCGGGACAGGGGGCAACACCGGGGAGCTGTTTTTT. This codes for CASSFGTGGNTGELFF.

The CDR3 loop is CASNGQLNTGELFF. CDR3 nucleotides: TGTGCCAGTAATGGGCAGTTGAACACCGGGGAGCTGTTTTTT. This rearrangement joins TRBV19 to TRBJ2-2; D not certain. CDR3 size: 14 residues. V lost 7 bases to trimming and J lost 1 base, with 10 bases between them. Per germline, CDR1 LNHDA and CDR2 SQIVND (reference sequence).

This chain links TRBV6-5 with TRBJ2-1, with a tentative D call TRBD1 (6 bases). Germline V gene data show CDR1 as MNHEY and CDR2 as SVGAGI. Trimming took off 6 bases at V and 6 bases at J, with 15 bases between the two ends. The CDR3 extends over 14 amino acids. CDR3 sequence reads: CASSLTGFSNEQFF. The CDR3 bases are TGTGCCAGCAGCTTGACAGGTTTCAGCAATGAGCAGTTCTTC.

J is TRBJ1-1 and V is TRBV6-1, with 8 nucleotides matching TRBD1. Unmatched junction bases numbered 16, after V lost 4 bases and J lost 0 bases. The CDR3 runs to 19 residues. Germline assignment: CDR1 MNHNS and CDR2 SASEGT. This CDR3 reads CASSGPSSAGGAVNTEAFF. The CDR3 coding sequence is TGTGCCAGCAGTGGTCCAAGTTCGGCAGGGGGCGCCGTGAACACTGAAGCTTTCTTT.

This chain links TRBV7-2 with TRBJ2-7, with 16 positions matching TRBD2. The V segment lost 4 bases and the J segment 12 bases; nucleotides outside the gene matches: 6. Germline loops: CDR1 SGHTA, CDR2 FQGNSA. The CDR3 length is 14 residues. In DNA, the CDR3 is TGTGCCAGCAGCTCCGGGACTAGCGGGAGGGCCGCGTACTTC. Protein product: CASSSGTSGRAAYF.

This chain connects TRBV6-1 to TRBJ2-7; 10 nucleotides match TRBD1. CDR1 MNHNS and CDR2 SASEGT come from the germline V gene. This CDR3 has 14 residues. J lost 2 bases, V lost 7 bases, and 5 bases had no gene match. The CDR3 sequence: CASTRDRGTYEQYF. Written as DNA, the CDR3 is TGTGCCAGCACCCGGGACAGGGGTACCTACGAGCAGTACTTC.

The J gene is TRBJ2-3, the V gene TRBV27; 13 bases line up with TRBD2. Germline CDR1 is MNHEY and CDR2 is SMNVEV (reference sequence). V gave up 7 bases and J gave up 0 bases; unmatched junction bases: 4. The CDR3 is made up of 16 amino acids. CDR3 region: CASNILAGGSTDTQYF. The CDR3 nucleotides read TGTGCCAGCAACATACTAGCGGGAGGGAGCACAGATACGCAGTATTTT.

The chain is built from TRBV27 and TRBJ2-5; 9 nucleotides line up with TRBD1. From germline, CDR1 is MNHEY and CDR2 SMNVEV (reference sequence). There are 15 residues in the CDR3. Unmatched junction bases numbered 9, after V lost 5 bases and J lost 5 bases. This chain's CDR3 is CASSLAQGAVETQYF. The CDR3 nucleotides read TGTGCCAGCAGTCTCGCACAGGGGGCCGTGGAGACCCAGTACTTC.